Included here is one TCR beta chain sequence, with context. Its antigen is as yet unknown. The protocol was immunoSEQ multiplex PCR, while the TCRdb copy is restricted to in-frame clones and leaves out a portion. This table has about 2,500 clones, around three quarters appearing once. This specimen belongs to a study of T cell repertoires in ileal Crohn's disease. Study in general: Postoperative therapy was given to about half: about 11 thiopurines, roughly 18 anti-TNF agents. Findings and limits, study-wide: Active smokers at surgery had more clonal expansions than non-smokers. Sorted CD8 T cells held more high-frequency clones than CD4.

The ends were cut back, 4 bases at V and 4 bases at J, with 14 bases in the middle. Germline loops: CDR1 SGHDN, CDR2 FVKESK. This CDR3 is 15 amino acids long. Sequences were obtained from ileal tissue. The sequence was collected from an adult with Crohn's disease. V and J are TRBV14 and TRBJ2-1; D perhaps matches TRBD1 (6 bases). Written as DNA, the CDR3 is TGTGCCAGCAGCCTAAATTTGGGGGCTTACAATGAGCAGTTCTTC. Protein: CASSLNLGAYNEQFF.